The source of this T cell receptor (beta chain) is a study of regulatory T cells in long-lasting Graves disease. About the research overall: Persistent Graves' disease required over 5 years of antithyroid drugs and positive TSH receptor antibodies.

Study conclusions and caveats: Sample size was small, which may have lowered accuracy. The analysis examined peripheral blood only and excluded thyroid tissue.

This clonotype was seen at least ten times. Its antigen is not known. The CDR3 length is 15 residues. Germline lookup yields CDR1 MNHNS and CDR2 SASEGT. V trimming: 5 bases; J trimming: 6 bases; junction bases outside the gene matches: 4. Time point meaning: persistent/refractory GD, antithyroid drugs over 5 years with positive TRAb. After RNA was extracted from PBMCs, the TCR library was made from it. Roughly 10-milliliter peripheral blood samples went into EDTA tubes. According to the study, TCR beta libraries were built with iRepertoire HTBI primers and CDR3-region Arm-PCR. Each CDR3 protein is one row after TCRdb ran MiXCR on the multiplex PCR reads. Of roughly 500,000 distinct CDR3 sequences in the sample, under 25% were seen once.

The sequencing used peripheral blood mononuclear cells (PBMCs), collected when the disease was refractory, from a patient treated with antithyroid drugs. The V call is TRBV6-1, the J call TRBJ1-6, with TRBD1 matching 10 bases. The source of this sequence is a female donor with Graves disease. The CDR3 coding sequence is TGTGCCAGCAGTATGGGGACAGGGGCTAATTCACCCCTCCACTTT. Translated: CASSMGTGANSPLHF.